The 3 T cell receptor beta chains given below trace back to one sample, sequenced in a study of blood T cell repertoires in COVID-19 (TCRdb year 2020). The protocol used for the library was the immunoSEQ multiplex PCR assay. Not all clones reach the TCRdb copy of this immuneACCESS table, which keeps in-frame sequences only. Checked studies attribute under half of the gap to unresolved V genes and leave the rest unexplained. The sample table records around 43,000 clones; more than 75% of these occur just once. The ten largest clonotypes hold around 17% of the sample. Sequenced: peripheral blood. The receptors derive from a man aged 65-85 years with acute or convalescent COVID-19.

This rearrangement joins TRBV28 to TRBJ1-2, with TRBD1 identical over 7 bases. CDR1 is MDHEN and CDR2 is SYDVKM in the germline V gene. V was clipped by 5 bases and J by 0 bases; unmatched bases: 6. The length of the CDR3 is 15 residues. The CDR3 is CASSQSGTANYGYTF. CDR3 in DNA: TGTGCCAGCAGTCAGTCCGGGACAGCTAACTATGGCTACACCTTC.

The gene calls are TRBV19 and TRBJ1-2; 8 bases are shared with TRBD1. The V gene end was trimmed by 5 bases and the J gene end by 2 bases; junction bases not matched to a gene: 7. Per germline, CDR1 LNHDA and CDR2 SQIVND (reference sequence). The CDR3 runs 15 residues. CDR3: CASSLPRTGNYGYTF. The CDR3 nucleotides are TGTGCCAGTAGTTTACCTCGGACAGGGAACTATGGCTACACCTTC.

CDR3 DNA sequence: TGTGCCAGCAGTTTTGCGACAGTTGAAGCTTTCTTT. It yields the protein CASSFATVEAFF. The genes are TRBV7-9 and TRBJ1-1; possibly TRBD1 for D (5 bases). Trimming took 6 bases from V and 7 from J, leaving 12 bases between them. CDR1 and CDR2 from the germline V gene are SEHNR and FQNEAQ (reference sequence). This CDR3 spans 12 amino acids.